The rows below give T cell receptor beta chains drawn from one sample of a study of radiotherapy plus CTLA-4 blockade in lung cancer. Libraries were prepared by immunoSEQ multiplex PCR; TCRdb keeps only in-frame clonotypes and omits some of them. The sample lists 57,000 or so clones; approximately 80% were seen once. The sequences come from peripheral blood, collected from a patient treated with radiotherapy plus ipilimumab. Source of these receptors: a human donor with non-small cell lung cancer who had a complete response to radiotherapy plus ipilimumab. Each CDR3 is given with its conserved first and last residue. A D gene is named only where the DNA matches it firmly. Not all rows give a size; the values are once, few, many and, for expanded clones, a class.

d_call	v_call	j_call	clone_size	cdr3_aa	cdr3_nt
.	TRBV4-1	TRBJ1-6	.	CASSQRQLYSPLHF	TGCGCCAGCAGCCAAAGACAGCTTTACTCACCCCTCCACTTT
.	TRBV10-3	TRBJ2-7	.	CAISARAGGYEQYF	TGTGCCATCAGTGCCAGGGCGGGCGGCTACGAGCAGTACTTC
TRBD2	TRBV7-2	TRBJ2-1	.	CVLGGMVYNEQFF	TGTGTTCTCGGGGGGATGGTTTACAATGAGCAGTTCTTC
.	TRBV27	TRBJ1-6	.	CASSFEGTSYNSPLHF	TGTGCCAGCAGTTTTGAAGGAACCTCCTATAATTCACCCCTCCACTTT
TRBD2	TRBV5-1	TRBJ2-3	.	CATNEGSTSPLADTQYF	TGCGCGACGAATGAGGGGTCGACTAGCCCCCTTGCAGATACGCAGTATTTT
.	TRBV6-5	TRBJ1-1	.	CASRSGLTEAFF	TGTGCCAGCAGGTCTGGCCTCACTGAAGCTTTCTTT
.	TRBV6-5	TRBJ1-5	few	CASRREQPQHF	TGTGCCAGCAGAAGAGAACAGCCCCAGCATTTT
TRBD1	TRBV9	TRBJ2-6	.	CASSVGGQGISSGANVLTF	TGTGCCAGCAGCGTAGGGGGACAGGGGATTAGCTCTGGGGCCAACGTCCTGACTTTC
.	TRBV2	TRBJ1-1	.	CASSLTTNTEAFF	TGTGCCAGCAGTTTGACTACTAACACTGAAGCTTTCTTT
.	TRBV30	TRBJ1-6	.	CAWSVKGHNNSPLHF	TGTGCCTGGAGTGTAAAGGGACACAACAATTCACCCCTCCACTTT
.	TRBV11-2	TRBJ1-4	.	CASSYQGSPKLFF	TGTGCCAGCAGCTACCAGGGTTCTCCAAAACTGTTTTTT
TRBD2	TRBV7-9	TRBJ2-1	.	CASSEPLAGAYNEQFF	TGTGCCAGCAGCGAACCACTAGCGGGGGCATACAATGAGCAGTTCTTC
TRBD2	TRBV7-2	TRBJ2-1	.	CASSSPSGASGEQFF	TGTGCCAGCAGCTCCCCTAGCGGGGCCTCCGGAGAGCAGTTCTTC
.	TRBV5-1	TRBJ2-3	.	CASSLVALGAGTDTQYF	TGCGCCAGCAGCTTGGTGGCCCTAGGCGCGGGGACAGATACGCAGTATTTT
TRBD2	TRBV11-2	TRBJ2-3	.	CASSLEIAGAEYF	TGTGCCAGCAGCTTAGAAATAGCGGGAGCGGAGTATTTT
.	TRBV7-2	TRBJ2-1	.	CASSWGDTYNEQFF	TGTGCCAGCAGCTGGGGGGACACCTACAATGAGCAGTTCTTC
TRBD1	TRBV2	TRBJ1-5	.	CASSPRTGLVAPQHF	TGTGCCAGCAGTCCCCGGACAGGACTCGTTGCGCCCCAGCATTTT
.	TRBV15	TRBJ2-2	.	CATSGGFGTRVPRAGELFF	TGTGCCACCAGCGGGGGTTTTGGGACTCGTGTCCCCAGGGCCGGGGAGCTGTTTTTT
TRBD1	TRBV7-2	TRBJ2-7	.	CASRRQGINEQYF	TGTGCCAGCAGACGACAGGGAATCAACGAGCAGTACTTC
.	TRBV2	TRBJ1-1	.	CASRIQDSTEAFF	TGTGCCAGCAGGATACAGGATAGCACTGAAGCTTTCTTT
.	TRBV10-3	TRBJ1-5	once	CATSDPTRFIGNQPQHF	TGTGCCACCTCGGACCCCACACGGTTCATAGGCAATCAGCCCCAGCATTTT
.	TRBV7-9	TRBJ1-5	.	CASSAGGGQPQHF	TGTGCCAGCAGCGCTGGAGGCGGGCAGCCCCAGCATTTT
TRBD2	TRBV2	TRBJ2-7	.	CASSPPGGAYEQYF	TGTGCCAGCAGTCCCCCGGGGGGAGCCTACGAGCAGTACTTC
.	TRBV29-1	TRBJ1-1	few	CSVDDVRDTEAFF	TGCAGCGTTGACGATGTCAGGGACACTGAAGCTTTCTTT
TRBD2	TRBV7-6	TRBJ2-7	.	CASSLEAGGTFSYEQYF	TGTGCCAGCAGCTTAGAGGCGGGGGGGACGTTCTCCTACGAGCAGTACTTC
.	TRBV27	TRBJ2-5	few	CASKRSGRREETQYF	TGTGCCAGCAAAAGGTCCGGACGCCGGGAAGAGACCCAGTACTTC
.	TRBV30	TRBJ1-2	.	CAWSFSIWATTNYGYTF	TGTGCCTGGAGTTTTTCTATTTGGGCCACCACTAACTATGGCTACACCTTC
.	TRBV4-1	TRBJ2-5	.	CASSQGSGGVETQYF	TGCGCCAGCAGCCAAGGTAGCGGTGGGGTAGAGACCCAGTACTTC
TRBD2	TRBV6-1	TRBJ2-7	.	CASSESESAGRGGIHYEQYF	TGTGCCAGCAGTGAATCGGAGTCAGCAGGGCGGGGGGGCATTCACTACGAGCAGTACTTC
TRBD1	TRBV5-4	TRBJ1-2	.	CASRNRQGSGYTF	TGTGCCAGCAGAAACCGACAGGGCTCTGGCTACACCTTC
.	TRBV18	TRBJ1-5	.	CASSPDFRNQPQHF	TGTGCCAGCTCACCAGACTTCCGCAATCAGCCCCAGCATTTT
.	TRBV5-4	TRBJ2-5	.	CASSLEVRQETQYF	TGTGCCAGCAGCTTGGAAGTACGGCAAGAGACCCAGTACTTC
.	TRBV4-3	TRBJ1-2	few	CASSHADRSYGYTF	TGCGCCAGCAGCCATGCCGACAGGAGCTATGGCTACACCTTC
.	TRBV18	TRBJ1-2	.	CASSRGGTPNYGYTF	TGTGCCAGCTCACGGGGGGGTACCCCAAACTATGGCTACACCTTC
.	TRBV29-1	TRBJ2-5	.	CSGKRGEETQYF	TGCAGCGGAAAAAGGGGAGAAGAGACCCAGTACTTC
TRBD1	TRBV2	TRBJ1-4	few	CASRTRGANNEKLFF	TGTGCCAGCAGAACCAGGGGGGCGAACAATGAAAAACTGTTTTTT
.	TRBV29-1	TRBJ2-5	once	CSIGTLKETQYF	TGCAGCATCGGGACACTGAAAGAGACCCAGTACTTC
.	TRBV18	TRBJ2-2	few	CASSPPARAGPTGELFF	TGTGCCAGCTCACCACCGGCCCGGGCAGGGCCCACCGGGGAGCTGTTTTTT
TRBD2	TRBV7-8	TRBJ2-3	.	CASSLSGVMFDTQYF	TGTGCCAGCAGCTTAAGCGGGGTTATGTTTGATACGCAGTATTTT
.	TRBV25-1	TRBJ1-2	few	CASSEQGPGYTF	TGTGCCAGCAGTGAACAGGGCCCGGGCTACACCTTC
TRBD1	TRBV7-2	TRBJ2-3	.	CASSSGQGQDTQYF	TGTGCCAGCAGCTCAGGACAGGGCCAAGATACGCAGTATTTT
.	TRBV30	TRBJ1-2	.	CAWAGVWQFSPYGYTF	TGTGCCTGGGCAGGTGTTTGGCAGTTCTCCCCCTATGGCTACACCTTC
TRBD1	TRBV5-6	TRBJ2-5	.	CASSGSGTGQETQYF	TGTGCCAGCAGCGGCTCGGGGACAGGTCAAGAGACCCAGTACTTC
TRBD1	TRBV10-3	TRBJ1-4	.	CAISAKTGREEKLFF	TGTGCCATCAGTGCCAAGACAGGGAGGGAAGAAAAACTGTTTTTT
.	TRBV10-2	TRBJ2-7	few	CASSEYVGGPSEQYF	TGCGCCAGCAGTGAGTACGTGGGGGGGCCGAGCGAGCAGTACTTC
.	TRBV11-2	TRBJ2-5	.	CASSRDPGETQYF	TGTGCCAGCAGTCGGGACCCGGGAGAGACCCAGTACTTC
.	TRBV27	TRBJ1-5	.	CASSLFGLAQPQHF	TGTGCCAGCAGTTTATTCGGTCTCGCTCAGCCCCAGCATTTT
.	TRBV7-2	TRBJ1-4	.	CASSLGGARNEKLFF	TGTGCCAGCAGCTTAGGCGGGGCTCGGAATGAAAAACTGTTTTTT
.	TRBV2	TRBJ1-1	.	CASSPDARQAPGIDTEAFF	TGTGCCAGCAGTCCGGATGCCCGACAGGCTCCGGGTATTGACACTGAAGCTTTCTTT
.	TRBV5-4	TRBJ1-1	.	CASTQGGNTEAFF	TGTGCCAGTACACAGGGAGGGAACACTGAAGCTTTCTTT
TRBD1	TRBV27	TRBJ1-2	.	CASSLRGQTYGYTF	TGTGCCAGCAGTTTAAGGGGACAGACCTATGGCTACACCTTC
.	TRBV25-1	TRBJ2-7	.	CASSESPLYEQYF	TGTGCCAGCAGTGAATCTCCTCTCTACGAGCAGTACTTC
.	TRBV7-2	TRBJ1-6	.	CASSLQGPPHSPLHF	TGTGCCAGCAGCTTACAGGGTCCCCCTCATTCACCCCTCCACTTT
.	TRBV29-1	TRBJ1-2	.	CSVEDRRYGGAGYTF	TGCAGCGTTGAAGATAGAAGGTACGGGGGGGCTGGCTACACCTTC